The 28 T cell receptor beta chains below were found in one sample sequenced in a study of graft-versus-host responses after intestinal transplantation. These receptors have no identified antigens. The table came from immunoSEQ multiplex PCR; TCRdb's copy has only in-frame clones and leaves some out. The profile shows some 100,000 clones, roughly 90% of them singletons. The sequencing here drew on unstimulated CD8+ T cells sorted from spleen or lymph node cells, taken before transplant. These receptors all come from a human donor who was the organ donor for an intestinal transplant.

The chain couples TRBV28 to TRBJ2-5; 12 bases line up with TRBD1. The V and J ends lost 3 bases and 5 bases, in that order; junction bases with no gene match: 13. Germline V gives CDR1 MDHEN, CDR2 SYDVKM. CDR3 size: 18 residues. For the CDR3, the DNA is TGTGCCAGCAGTTTGTCTTTGTGGGACAGGGGGCGCGAGGAGACCCAGTACTTC. As protein: CASSLSLWDRGREETQYF. The variable domain in full, with the rest retrieved from reference TRBV28 and TRBJ2-5, is DVKVTQSSRYLVKRTGEKVFLECVQDMDHENMFWYRQDPGLGLRLIYFSYDVKMKEKGDIPEGYSVSREKKERFSLILESASTNQTSMYLCASSLSLWDRGREETQYFGPGTRLLVL.

The J gene is TRBJ2-3, the V gene TRBV19; 13 positions match TRBD2. Unmatched junction bases numbered 3, after V lost 0 bases and J lost 3 bases. The CDR3 has 17 residues. CDR1 LNHDA and CDR2 SQIVND come from the germline V gene (reference sequence). Written as DNA, the CDR3 is TGTGCCAGTAGTATAGATTGGACTAGCGGGAGAACAGATACGCAGTATTTT. Its protein is CASSIDWTSGRTDTQYF.

The J gene is TRBJ2-1, the V gene TRBV6-5, with D possibly TRBD2 on 5 matching bases. The CDR3 is 14 residues long. Trimming shortened V by 0 bases and J by 12 bases, and 15 bases separated the two germline ends. Germline V gives CDR1 MNHEY, CDR2 SVGAGI. The CDR3 spells CASSYSWSSGGQFF. CDR3 DNA sequence: TGTGCCAGCAGTTACTCTTGGTCGTCTGGAGGGCAGTTCTTC.

The chain has TRBV28 and TRBJ2-7, with 7 bases lining up with TRBD2. Germline CDR1 reads MDHEN; CDR2 reads SYDVKM. V trimming: 3 bases; J trimming: 3 bases; junction bases outside the gene matches: 5. The CDR3 consists of 14 residues. The chain's CDR3 is CASSLGGFYYEQYF. CDR3 in DNA: TGTGCCAGCAGTTTGGGAGGGTTTTACTACGAGCAGTACTTC.

The chain carries TRBV30 and TRBJ2-1, with 10 bases lining up with TRBD2. Trimming took 0 bases from V and 9 from J; bases not matched to a gene: 8. Germline-derived CDR1 and CDR2 are GTSNPN and SVGIG (reference sequence). The CDR3 is 15 amino acids. Written as DNA, the CDR3 is TGTGCCTGGAGTGTGCTAGCGGGGGACCTCGGTGAGCAGTTCTTC. Encoded protein: CAWSVLAGDLGEQFF.

The rearrangement links TRBV6-6 to TRBJ2-5; the match to TRBD1 covers 8 bases. The J segment lost 3 bases and the V segment lost 7 bases, leaving 7 bases of the junction unmatched. Germline loops: CDR1 MNHNY, CDR2 SVGAGI (reference sequence). This CDR3 comprises 14 residues. CDR3 residues: CASMLQGGEETQYF. The CDR3 region has the DNA TGTGCCAGCATGCTACAGGGGGGAGAAGAGACCCAGTACTTC.

The J gene is TRBJ2-7, the V gene TRBV6-1, with D unclear. CDR3 size: 13 residues. V was pared by 3 bases and J by 1 base, with 7 bases between. The germline V gene has CDR1 MNHNS and CDR2 SASEGT. The CDR3 sequence is CASSDDISYEQYF. The DNA of the CDR3 is TGTGCCAGCAGTGACGACATTTCCTACGAGCAGTACTTC.

The V and J genes are TRBV4-1 and TRBJ2-7, with D tentatively TRBD2 (6 bases). The CDR3 consists of 14 residues. Trimming shortened V by 4 bases and J by 3 bases, and 13 bases separated the two germline ends. Germline CDR1 is MGHRA and CDR2 is YSYEKL. DNA for the CDR3: TGCGCCAGCAGCCGGGGGGACGGAGACTACGAGCAGTACTTC. Amino acid sequence: CASSRGDGDYEQYF.

The genes are TRBV5-1 and TRBJ2-7, with 7 bases identical to TRBD2. This CDR3 is 15 amino acids long. From germline, CDR1 is SGHRS and CDR2 YFSETQ. With V trimmed by 1 base and J by 4 bases, 8 bases remained unmatched. The CDR3 sequence is CASSLWVREGYEQYF. CDR3 DNA sequence: TGCGCCAGCAGCTTGTGGGTCAGGGAGGGGTACGAGCAGTACTTC. Supplemented by reference TRBV5-1 and TRBJ2-7, the full variable domain reads KAGVTQTPRYLIKTRGQQVTLSCSPISGHRSVSWYQQTPGQGLQFLFEYFSETQRNKGNFPGRFSGRQFSNSRSEMNVSTLELGDSALYLCASSLWVREGYEQYFGPGTRLTVT.

This chain links TRBV19 with TRBJ1-2; D unresolved. Germline V gives CDR1 LNHDA, CDR2 SQIVND (reference sequence). V was shortened by 10 bases and J by 7 bases, with 13 bases between the two germline ends. The CDR3 is 11 amino acids. The CDR3 DNA reads as TGTGCCATTGAGGGTGTCAGTGGCTACACCTTC. Encoded protein: CAIEGVSGYTF.

CDR3 region: CASSQEEQGSYLSSPLHF. For the CDR3, the DNA is TGTGCCAGCAGCCAAGAGGAACAGGGTTCTTATTTGAGTTCACCCCTCCACTTT. V gene TRBV14 combines with J gene TRBJ1-6, with D possibly being TRBD1 (6 bases). Germline V gene data show CDR1 as SGHDN and CDR2 as FVKESK. The CDR3 consists of 18 residues. V lost 0 bases and J lost 9, with 21 bases in between.

The rearrangement joins TRBV6-1 to TRBJ2-3; 10 positions match TRBD2. The CDR3 has 22 amino acids. With 0 bases clipped from V and 2 bases from J, the junction kept 20 bases outside the gene matches. Germline-derived CDR1 and CDR2 are MNHNS and SASEGT. The CDR3 DNA reads as TGTGCCAGCAGTGAAGCGTATGCTAGCGGGGGTGTGATAGTCGGTTTCACAGATACGCAGTATTTT. Its translation is CASSEAYASGGVIVGFTDTQYF.

V usage is TRBV9 and J usage is TRBJ1-2, with 7 positions matching TRBD1. Germline V lookup: CDR1 SGDLS, CDR2 YYNGEE. The CDR3 sequence is 17 residues long. V trimming: 2 bases; J trimming: 4 bases; junction bases outside the gene matches: 14. In DNA, the CDR3 is TGTGCCAGCAGCGTTGGGACAGTCCCCCTTAAGCTCTATGGCTACACCTTC. Translation: CASSVGTVPLKLYGYTF.

The chain is built from TRBV11-3 and TRBJ2-7; the match to TRBD2 covers 8 bases. V was pared by 1 base and J by 0 bases, with 8 bases of the junction left unmatched. This CDR3 comprises 17 residues. Germline V gene lookup returns CDR1 SGHNT and CDR2 YENEEA. The CDR3: CASSLALGLARSYEQYF. The CDR3 nucleotides read TGTGCCAGCAGCTTAGCCCTCGGACTAGCTCGCTCCTACGAGCAGTACTTC. Supplemented by reference TRBV11-3 and TRBJ2-7, the full variable domain reads EAGVVQSPRYKIIEKKQPVAFWCNPISGHNTLYWYLQNLGQGPELLIRYENEEAVDDSQLPKDRFSAERLKGVDSTLKIQPAELGDSAVYLCASSLALGLARSYEQYFGPGTRLTVT.

CDR3 in amino acids: CASSQLAGIKETQYF. The DNA for the CDR3 is TGTGCCAGCAGTCAACTAGCGGGGATAAAAGAGACCCAGTACTTC. The genes are TRBV7-9 and TRBJ2-5; 10 nucleotides match TRBD2. With 6 bases clipped from V and 3 bases from J, the junction kept 7 bases outside the gene matches. Germline lookup yields CDR1 SEHNR and CDR2 FQNEAQ (reference sequence). The CDR3 sequence is 15 residues long.

This chain joins TRBV15 and TRBJ2-2; the match to TRBD2 covers 7 bases. The CDR3 length is 17 residues. V trimming: 0 bases; J trimming: 0 bases; junction bases outside the gene matches: 4. In germline, CDR1 is LNHNV, CDR2 YYDKDF (reference sequence). Here the CDR3 reads CATSRDLAAANTGELFF. Here the CDR3 DNA reads TGTGCCACCAGCAGAGACCTAGCGGCCGCGAACACCGGGGAGCTGTTTTTT.

This rearrangement joins TRBV11-3 to TRBJ1-1; perhaps TRBD1 as D (5 bases). Germline V gene sequence: CDR1 SGHNT, CDR2 YENEEA. CDR3 size: 14 residues. Trimming shortened V by 5 bases and J by 4 bases, and 14 bases separated the two germline ends. This chain's CDR3 is CASSLDRGSTEAFF. The CDR3 coding sequence is TGTGCCAGCAGCCTTGACAGAGGCAGCACTGAAGCTTTCTTT.

CDR3 DNA: TGTGCCAGCAGCTTCCCCTCTAGCGGGAGCAATGAGCAGTTCTTC. This codes for CASSFPSSGSNEQFF. The J gene is TRBJ2-1, the V gene TRBV13; 10 nucleotides agree with TRBD2. Germline CDR1 is PRHDT and CDR2 is FYEKMQ (reference sequence). The CDR3 loop spans 15 amino acids. Trimming cost V 3 bases and J 6 bases; bases outside gene matches: 5.

This chain connects TRBV29-1 to TRBJ2-1; 10 bases line up with TRBD2. Germline-derived CDR1 and CDR2 are SQVTM and ANQGSEA. This CDR3 is 15 amino acids long. V lost 1 base, J lost 5 bases, and 5 bases stayed unmatched. The CDR3 reads CSVEGGLAGDNEQFF. CDR3 sequence (DNA): TGCAGCGTTGAAGGAGGTCTAGCGGGAGACAATGAGCAGTTCTTC.

The rearrangement uses TRBV19 and TRBJ2-5, with D maybe TRBD1 (6 bases). Germline CDR1 LNHDA, CDR2 SQIVND (reference sequence). The CDR3 covers 16 residues. Trimming removed 3 bases from V and 5 bases from J, with 19 bases in between. CDR3 bases: TGTGCCAGTAGTATCAATGGGAGAGGGGGTTTTGAGACCCAGTACTTC. This gives the protein CASSINGRGGFETQYF. The variable domain in full, completed from reference TRBV19 and TRBJ2-5, reads DGGITQSPKYLFRKEGQNVTLSCEQNLNHDAMYWYRQDPGQGLRLIYYSQIVNDFQKGDIAEGYSVSREKKESFPLTVTSAQKNPTAFYLCASSINGRGGFETQYFGPGTRLLVL.

V and J are TRBV9 and TRBJ2-1; 12 nucleotides match TRBD2. The CDR3 sequence is 15 residues long. Per the germline V gene, CDR1 is SGDLS and CDR2 is YYNGEE. V lost 3 bases to trimming and J lost 4 bases; unmatched junction nucleotides: 2. DNA of the CDR3: TGTGCCAGCAGCGGGACTAGCGGGACTTACAATGAGCAGTTCTTC. This encodes CASSGTSGTYNEQFF.

The V call is TRBV6-6, the J call TRBJ1-1, with a possible D match to TRBD1 (5 bases). Trimming pared 2 bases from V and 4 bases from J, leaving 14 bases between. Germline V gene data show CDR1 as MNHNY and CDR2 as SVGAGI (reference sequence). This CDR3 comprises 15 residues. Here the CDR3 DNA reads TGTGCCAGCAGTTACGCAGGGTACGGCGGCACTGAAGCTTTCTTT. Translated: CASSYAGYGGTEAFF.

The V gene is TRBV27, the J gene TRBJ1-3; the D gene is possibly TRBD1 (6 bases). V was shortened by 1 base and J by 8 bases, with 12 bases between the two germline ends. The CDR3 has 14 amino acids. CDR1 and CDR2 from the germline V gene are MNHEY and SMNVEV (reference sequence). CDR3 coding DNA: TGTGCCAGCAGTTTATTGGCAGGGGCTGACACCATATATTTT. It is translated as CASSLLAGADTIYF.

This chain links TRBV5-6 with TRBJ2-7; 7 nucleotides agree with TRBD1. This CDR3 has 14 amino acids. J was trimmed by 4 bases and V by 2 bases; bases with no gene match: 6. The germline CDR1 and CDR2 sequences are SGHDT and YYEEEE. This CDR3 reads CASSLGRGFYEQYF. The CDR3 region has the DNA TGTGCCAGCAGCTTAGGCAGGGGGTTTTACGAGCAGTACTTC.

This sequence joins TRBV5-1 and TRBJ1-1; D gene ambiguous. The germline V gene encodes CDR1 SGHRS and CDR2 YFSETQ. V was shortened by 0 bases and J by 3 bases, with 9 bases between the two germline ends. CDR3 size: 14 residues. The CDR3 nucleotides are TGCGCCAGCAGCTTGGGACTCGGGGACACTGAAGCTTTCTTT. Translation gives CASSLGLGDTEAFF.

V is TRBV4-1 and J is TRBJ2-3, with 13 bases matching TRBD2. J lost 5 bases, V lost 3 bases, and 5 bases had no gene match. Germline V CDR1 and CDR2: MGHRA, YSYEKL. The CDR3 is 16 amino acids. CDR3 loop: CASSHQLAGGKDTQYF. The CDR3 DNA reads as TGCGCCAGCAGCCACCAACTAGCGGGGGGGAAAGATACGCAGTATTTT.

The gene calls are TRBV28 and TRBJ2-7, with a weak D call TRBD1 (6 bases). Germline V gene sequence: CDR1 MDHEN, CDR2 SYDVKM. The CDR3 loop spans 13 amino acids. Deletions cut 6 bases from V and 5 bases from J, with 14 bases between. The CDR3 nucleotides are TGTGCCAGCAGGGGATCGACAGGCGACGAGCAGTACTTC. It specifies CASRGSTGDEQYF.

The V gene is TRBV7-9, the J gene TRBJ2-5; D is possibly TRBD2 (5 bases). Germline CDR1 reads SEHNR; CDR2 reads FQNEAQ (reference sequence). V was pared by 6 bases and J by 5 bases, with 22 bases between. CDR3 length equals 16 residues. This CDR3 is CASSLSGFGSLETQYF. CDR3 nucleotide sequence: TGTGCCAGCAGTTTATCGGGGTTTGGTTCGTTGGAGACCCAGTACTTC.